These T cell receptor beta chains were read from a single sample in a study of shared clonotypes between healthy human individuals. Profiled with immunoSEQ multiplex PCR; TCRdb holds only in-frame clones, not every one. The sample has 400,000 or so clones; about 97% are singletons. Sequenced material: memory CD8+ T cells sorted from blood. These TCRs come from a man aged 25 to 40 in good health. CDR3s include the opening cysteine and the closing phenylalanine or tryptophan. The D gene is left open where the match is weak. Clone size is given for some rows only: seen once, a few or many times, or a class if the clone is expanded.

v_gene	d_gene	abundance	j_gene	CDR3nt	CDR3aa
TRBV13	NA	NA	TRBJ2-7	TGTGCCAGCAGCCACACACCTCCAGTAAGCTCCTACGAGCAGTACTTC	CASSHTPPVSSYEQYF
TRBV19	NA	NA	TRBJ2-7	TGTGCCAGTAGTATAGGCCACAGGGTGGGTGAGCAGTACTTC	CASSIGHRVGEQYF
TRBV7-2	NA	NA	TRBJ1-2	TGTGCCAGCAGCTTAGCGAGGTGGGGCGCCGGCTCTGGCTACACCTTC	CASSLARWGAGSGYTF
TRBV29-1	NA	once	TRBJ2-5	TGCAGCGTTGGGGCAGGGCAAGAGACCCAGTACTTC	CSVGAGQETQYF
TRBV6-5	NA	NA	TRBJ2-7	TGTGCCAGCAAAAAGACAGACAGCCACGAGCAGTACTTC	CASKKTDSHEQYF
TRBV5-8	TRBD2	NA	TRBJ2-1	TGTGCCAGCAGCTTGTTCGGAGGGGTAGCGGGAGCGAATGAGCAGTTCTTC	CASSLFGGVAGANEQFF
TRBV5-1	TRBD1	NA	TRBJ2-6	TGCGCCAGCAGCCCAGGACAGGGTAGCTCTGGGGCCAACGTCCTGACTTTC	CASSPGQGSSGANVLTF
TRBV11-2	TRBD2	NA	TRBJ2-1	TGTGCCAGCAGCTTATCTCTTCGGGGAGGGCCAAACAATGAGCAGTTCTTC	CASSLSLRGGPNNEQFF
TRBV27	NA	NA	TRBJ2-7	TGTGCCAGCAGTTCGGACAGAGCCTACGAGCAGTACTTC	CASSSDRAYEQYF
TRBV6-4	NA	once	TRBJ1-4	TGTGCCAGCAGTGACTCATGGACGCGGTCAAGGGATGAAAAACTGTTTTTT	CASSDSWTRSRDEKLFF
TRBV5-1	TRBD1	NA	TRBJ2-4	TGCGCCAGCAGCGCTCGACAGGGGGACAACATTCAGTACTTC	CASSARQGDNIQYF
TRBV27	NA	once	TRBJ2-3	TGTGCCAGCAGTTTTATGGATACGCAGTATTTT	CASSFMDTQYF
TRBV5-1	TRBD2	NA	TRBJ2-1	TGCGCCAGCAGCACCCTAGCGGGAGCCTACAATGAGCAGTTCTTC	CASSTLAGAYNEQFF
TRBV19	TRBD1	once	TRBJ2-7	TGTGCCAGTTCCGGACAGGGTACCTACGAGCAGTACTTC	CASSGQGTYEQYF
TRBV28	NA	NA	TRBJ1-2	TGTGCCAGCAGTTTAGGGCGAAGACGTAACTATGGCTACACCTTC	CASSLGRRRNYGYTF
TRBV7-9	TRBD1	NA	TRBJ2-1	TGTGCCAGCAGCTTAGCGGACAGGGGGCGCAATGAGCAGTTCTTC	CASSLADRGRNEQFF
TRBV20-1	NA	NA	TRBJ2-7	TGCAGTGCTCTCCTCCACGAGCAGTACTTC	CSALLHEQYF
TRBV28	TRBD1	NA	TRBJ1-2	TGTGCCAGCATTTCCACCGCGGGACAGCCGGTTGGAGGCTACACCTTC	CASISTAGQPVGGYTF
TRBV30	NA	once	TRBJ1-2	TGTGCCTGGAGTGCGAGTCTATGGGATGGCTACACCTTC	CAWSASLWDGYTF
TRBV6-6	NA	once	TRBJ2-7	TGTGCCAGCAGTTGGAAATACGAGCAGTACTTC	CASSWKYEQYF
TRBV4-1	TRBD1	NA	TRBJ2-2	TGCGCCAGCAGCGTGCAGGGGGCGGACACCGGGGAGCTGTTTTTT	CASSVQGADTGELFF
TRBV5-8	NA	NA	TRBJ1-5	TGTGCCAGCAGCTTGGTCCCCAATCAGCCCCAGCATTTT	CASSLVPNQPQHF
TRBV28	NA	few	TRBJ2-2	TGTGCCAGCATCGTAGGAGGGAACACCGGGGAGCTGTTTTTT	CASIVGGNTGELFF
TRBV5-1	NA	once	TRBJ2-3	TGCGCCAGCAGCCCGCGGTGGCTACATACGCAGTATTTT	CASSPRWLHTQYF
TRBV14	NA	NA	TRBJ1-6	TGTGCCAGCAGCGGCTATGGCGATTCACCCCTCCACTTT	CASSGYGDSPLHF
TRBV4-1	TRBD2	NA	TRBJ2-1	TGCGCCAGCAGCCACGGAACTAGCGGTCCAAGATCCTACAATGAGCAGTTCTTC	CASSHGTSGPRSYNEQFF
TRBV13	NA	once	TRBJ2-7	TGTGCCAGCAGCTTAGGGTGGCGGGACCCATACGAGCAGTACTTC	CASSLGWRDPYEQYF
TRBV5-6	NA	NA	TRBJ2-3	TGTGCCAGCAGCTTGAGCCCGGGCATAGATACGCAGTATTTT	CASSLSPGIDTQYF
TRBV11-2	TRBD1	NA	TRBJ1-2	TGTGCCAGCAGCTACCCCGGACAGGGCGTTGGCTATGGCTACACCTTC	CASSYPGQGVGYGYTF